Only a few counts were recorded for the clone carrying this T cell receptor beta chain. What it recognizes is unknown. The V and J ends lost 4 bases and 0 bases respectively, with 11 bases between them. This CDR3 has 16 amino acids. Germline CDR1 reads SGHNT; CDR2 reads YYREEE (reference sequence). The sample belongs to a study of beta chain features in type 1 diabetes. Study context: Patients looked much like healthy donors when it came to age, gender and cell yields.

The whole isolated RNA underwent reverse transcription, so sequencing captured expressed TCRB transcripts. This table comes from immunoSEQ multiplex PCR, and its TCRdb copy is limited to in-frame clones, with some not included. The table has approximately 360,000 clones, around 12% seen once. The study's findings and limits: In all four CD4+ subsets, TCRB CDR3 length was significantly, moderately reduced in type 1 diabetes. In the patient group, naive, central memory and Treg TCRB repertoires seemed more alike than in the healthy donor group.

The TCR was taken from a woman between 18 and 30 years old with type 1 diabetes. V gene TRBV5-4 combines with J gene TRBJ2-6; D call uncertain. The sample consisted of naive CD4+ T cells from blood. The CDR3 DNA reads as TGTGCCAGCAGCCTCCGCCAGGACTCTGGGGCCAACGTCCTGACTTTC. Protein: CASSLRQDSGANVLTF.